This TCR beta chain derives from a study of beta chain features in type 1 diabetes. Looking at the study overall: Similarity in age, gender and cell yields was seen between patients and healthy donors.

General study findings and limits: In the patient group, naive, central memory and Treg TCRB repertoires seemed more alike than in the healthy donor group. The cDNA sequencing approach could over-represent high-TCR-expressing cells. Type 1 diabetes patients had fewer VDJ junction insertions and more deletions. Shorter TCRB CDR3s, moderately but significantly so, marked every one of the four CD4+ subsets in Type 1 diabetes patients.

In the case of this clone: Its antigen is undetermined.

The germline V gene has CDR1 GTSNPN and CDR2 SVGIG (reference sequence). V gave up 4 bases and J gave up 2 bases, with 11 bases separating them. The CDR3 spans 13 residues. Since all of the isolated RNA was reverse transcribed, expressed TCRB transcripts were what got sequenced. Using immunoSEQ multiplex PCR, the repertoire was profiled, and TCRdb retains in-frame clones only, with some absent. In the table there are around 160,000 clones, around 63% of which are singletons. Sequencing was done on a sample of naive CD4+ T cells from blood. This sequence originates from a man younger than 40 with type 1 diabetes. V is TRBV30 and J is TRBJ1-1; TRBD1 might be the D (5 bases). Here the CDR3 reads CAWKEQVNTEAFF. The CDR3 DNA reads TGTGCCTGGAAGGAACAGGTAAACACTGAAGCTTTCTTT. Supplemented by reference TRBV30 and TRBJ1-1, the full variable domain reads SQTIHQWPATLVQPVGSPLSLECTVEGTSNPNLYWYRQAAGRGLQLLFYSVGIGQISSEVPQNLSASRPQDRQFILSSKKLLLSDSGFYLCAWKEQVNTEAFFGQGTRLTVV.